The source of this T cell receptor beta chain is a study of blood T cell repertoires in COVID-19. In the original processing: Amplification of reference gene primers was used by the study to estimate nucleated cell counts. The repertoire was sequenced with immunoSEQ multiplex PCR; TCRdb's copy has only in-frame clones and lacks some. V, J and clone size are those of that table, while D and trimming were read from the DNA. The profile shows about 190,000 clones, approximately 91% of them singletons. This TCR was recovered from a man between 35 and 55 years old with acute or convalescent COVID-19. The material sequenced was peripheral blood.

The CDR3 DNA is TGCGCCAGCAGCCATGCGGACAGCAGCTCCTACAATGAGCAGTTCTTC. Translated, it gives CASSHADSSSYNEQFF. The J gene is TRBJ2-1, the V gene TRBV4-1; D is perhaps TRBD1 (6 bases). Germline V gene data show CDR1 as MGHRA and CDR2 as YSYEKL. CDR3 length: 16 amino acids. Trimming took off 3 bases at V and 0 bases at J, with 12 bases between the two ends.